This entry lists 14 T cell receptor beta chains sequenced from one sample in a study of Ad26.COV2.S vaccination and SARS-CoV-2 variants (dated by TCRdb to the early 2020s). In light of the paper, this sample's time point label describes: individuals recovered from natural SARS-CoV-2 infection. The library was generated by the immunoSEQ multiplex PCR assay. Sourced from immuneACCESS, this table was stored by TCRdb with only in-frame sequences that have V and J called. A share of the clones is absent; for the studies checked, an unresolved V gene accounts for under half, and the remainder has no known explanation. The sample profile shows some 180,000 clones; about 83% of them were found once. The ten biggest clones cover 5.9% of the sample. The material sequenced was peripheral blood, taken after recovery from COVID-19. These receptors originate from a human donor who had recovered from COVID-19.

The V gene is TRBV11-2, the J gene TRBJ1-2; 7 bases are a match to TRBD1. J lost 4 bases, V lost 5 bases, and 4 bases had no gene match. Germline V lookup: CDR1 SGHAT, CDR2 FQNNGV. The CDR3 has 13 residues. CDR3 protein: CASSPDRLYGYTF. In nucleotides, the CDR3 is TGTGCCAGCAGCCCGGACAGGCTCTATGGCTACACCTTC. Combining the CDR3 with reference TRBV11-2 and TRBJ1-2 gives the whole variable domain EAGVAQSPRYKIIEKRQSVAFWCNPISGHATLYWYQQILGQGPKLLIQFQNNGVVDDSQLPKDRFSAERLKGVDSTLKIQPAKLEDSAVYLCASSPDRLYGYTFGSGTRLTVV.

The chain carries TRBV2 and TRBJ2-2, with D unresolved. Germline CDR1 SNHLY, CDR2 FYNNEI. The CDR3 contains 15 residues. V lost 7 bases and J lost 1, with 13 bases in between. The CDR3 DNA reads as TGTGCCAGCAAGGGCAGCGCGGAGAACACCGGGGAGCTGTTTTTT. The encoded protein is CASKGSAENTGELFF.

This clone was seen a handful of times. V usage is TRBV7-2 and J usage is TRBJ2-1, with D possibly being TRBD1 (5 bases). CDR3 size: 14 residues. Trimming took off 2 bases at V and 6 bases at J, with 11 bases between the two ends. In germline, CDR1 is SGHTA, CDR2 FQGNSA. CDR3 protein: CASSLTAGRNEQFF. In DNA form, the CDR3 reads TGTGCCAGCAGCTTAACCGCAGGGCGCAATGAGCAGTTCTTC. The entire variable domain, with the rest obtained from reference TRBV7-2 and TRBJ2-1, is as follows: GAGVSQSPSNKVTEKGKDVELRCDPISGHTALYWYRQSLGQGLEFLIYFQGNSAPDKSGLPSDRFSAERTGGSVSTLTIQRTQQEDSAVYLCASSLTAGRNEQFFGPGTRLTVL.

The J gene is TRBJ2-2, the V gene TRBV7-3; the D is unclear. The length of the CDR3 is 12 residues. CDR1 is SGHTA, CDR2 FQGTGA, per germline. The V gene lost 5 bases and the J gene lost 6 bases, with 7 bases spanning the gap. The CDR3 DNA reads TGTGCCAGCAGCCCCCTCCCCGGGGAGCTGTTTTTT. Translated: CASSPLPGELFF. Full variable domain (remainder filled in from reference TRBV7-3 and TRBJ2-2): GAGVSQTPSNKVTEKGKYVELRCDPISGHTALYWYRQSLGQGPEFLIYFQGTGAADDSGLPNDRFFAVRPEGSVSTLKIQRTERGDSAVYLCASSPLPGELFFGEGSRLTVL.

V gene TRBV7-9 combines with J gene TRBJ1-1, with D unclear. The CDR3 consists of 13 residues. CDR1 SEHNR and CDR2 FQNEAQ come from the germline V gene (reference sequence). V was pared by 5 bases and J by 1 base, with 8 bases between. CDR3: CASSPNTNTEAFF. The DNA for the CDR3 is TGTGCCAGCAGCCCGAACACGAACACTGAAGCTTTCTTT.

The CDR3 sequence: CASSDKGGTGELFF. The CDR3 coding sequence is TGTGCCAGCAGTGACAAAGGGGGCACCGGGGAGCTGTTTTTT. V is TRBV6-4 and J is TRBJ2-2; D perhaps matches TRBD1 (6 bases). Germline CDR1 MRHNA, CDR2 SNTAGT. The CDR3 is 14 amino acids. V lost 2 bases and J 4 bases, leaving 8 bases between the germline ends.

For the CDR3, the DNA is TGTGCCAGCAGCGTTTACAGGGGAGGGGAAGACGAGCAGTACTTC. This sequence encodes CASSVYRGGEDEQYF. The chain uses TRBV9 and TRBJ2-7; the D call may be TRBD1 or TRBD2 (7 bases each). The germline CDR1 and CDR2 sequences are SGDLS and YYNGEE. V dropped 2 bases and J dropped 5 bases, with 17 bases sitting between them. There are 15 residues in the CDR3.

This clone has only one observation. The CDR3 protein is CASSLGAGLGAYEQYF. As DNA, the CDR3 is TGTGCCAGCAGCTTGGGGGCCGGACTAGGAGCCTACGAGCAGTACTTC. The chain has TRBV5-4 and TRBJ2-7; 7 nucleotides agree with TRBD2. The germline CDR1 and CDR2 sequences are SGHNT and YYREEE (reference sequence). Trimming removed 0 bases from V and 2 bases from J; junction bases left unmatched: 8. CDR3 length: 16 amino acids.

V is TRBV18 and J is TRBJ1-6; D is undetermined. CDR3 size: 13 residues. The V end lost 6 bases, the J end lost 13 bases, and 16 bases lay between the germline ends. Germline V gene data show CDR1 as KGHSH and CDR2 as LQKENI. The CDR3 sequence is CASSATDVPPLHF. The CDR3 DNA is TGTGCCAGCTCCGCCACAGACGTTCCCCCCCTCCACTTT.

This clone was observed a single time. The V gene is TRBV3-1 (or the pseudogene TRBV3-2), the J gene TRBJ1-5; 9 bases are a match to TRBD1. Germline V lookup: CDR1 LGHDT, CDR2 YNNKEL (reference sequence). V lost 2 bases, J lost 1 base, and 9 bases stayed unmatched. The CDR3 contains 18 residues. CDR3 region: CASSQPGQGHGSNQPQHF. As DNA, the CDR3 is TGTGCCAGCAGCCAACCGGGACAGGGACATGGGAGCAATCAGCCCCAGCATTTT.

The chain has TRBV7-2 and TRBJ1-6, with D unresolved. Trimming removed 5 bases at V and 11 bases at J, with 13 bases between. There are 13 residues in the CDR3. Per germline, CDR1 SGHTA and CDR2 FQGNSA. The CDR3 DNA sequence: TGTGCCAGCAGCCTAGGGCTCTCGGCACCCCTCCACTTT. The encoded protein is CASSLGLSAPLHF.

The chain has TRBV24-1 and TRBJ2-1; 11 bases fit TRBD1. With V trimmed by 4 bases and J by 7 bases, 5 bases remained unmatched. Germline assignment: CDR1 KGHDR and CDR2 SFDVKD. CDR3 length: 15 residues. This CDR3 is CATSEHGQGANEQFF. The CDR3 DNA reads TGTGCCACCAGTGAACACGGACAGGGGGCTAATGAGCAGTTCTTC.

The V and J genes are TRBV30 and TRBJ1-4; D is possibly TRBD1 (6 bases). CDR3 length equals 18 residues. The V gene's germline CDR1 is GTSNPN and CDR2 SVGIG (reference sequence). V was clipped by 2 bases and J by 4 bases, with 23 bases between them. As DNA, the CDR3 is TGTGCCTGGAGTCCTCAGGGGACCGGAGTAGTTAGTAATGAAAAACTGTTTTTT. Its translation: CAWSPQGTGVVSNEKLFF. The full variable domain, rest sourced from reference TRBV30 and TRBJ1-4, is SQTIHQWPATLVQPVGSPLSLECTVEGTSNPNLYWYRQAAGRGLQLLFYSVGIGQISSEVPQNLSASRPQDRQFILSSKKLLLSDSGFYLCAWSPQGTGVVSNEKLFFGSGTQLSVL.

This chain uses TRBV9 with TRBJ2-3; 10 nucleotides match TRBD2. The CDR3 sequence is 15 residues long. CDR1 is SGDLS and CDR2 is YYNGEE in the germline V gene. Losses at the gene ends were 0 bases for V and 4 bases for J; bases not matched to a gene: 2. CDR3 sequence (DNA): TGTGCCAGCAGCGTAGGTGGGACTAGCGCAGATACGCAGTATTTT. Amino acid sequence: CASSVGGTSADTQYF.